This entry describes one T cell receptor (beta chain). What it binds is unknown. One end of the junction is discordant with germline, which a read error may explain. Amplification used 60 Vbeta primers and 13 Jbeta primers. TCRdb keeps only in-frame clones here, not all; method: immunoSEQ multiplex PCR. The sample has over 150,000 clones, around 82% seen once; the top ten hold 2.9%. This specimen comes from a study of cytomegalovirus exposure and HLA in healthy donors. Germline V gives CDR1 MDHEN, CDR2 SYDVKM. The CDR3 contains 14 residues. General observations from the study: Productive rates of about 90% or about 30% were seen for most TCR beta V segments in an earlier analysis. Beyond CMV serostatus, there was no information to go on about immune exposure.

The receptor comes from a woman aged 30 to 39 in good health and CMV-seronegative. Sequencing input: PBMCs. V and J are TRBV28 and TRBJ2-5; 8 bases agree with TRBD1. The CDR3 region is CASSLQGALGESDF. Written as DNA, the CDR3 is TGTGCCAGCAGTTTACAGGGGGCGCTGGGCGAAAGTGACTTC. The variable domain in full, completed from reference TRBV28 and TRBJ2-5, reads DVKVTQSSRYLVKRTGEKVFLECVQDMDHENMFWYRQDPGLGLRLIYFSYDVKMKEKGDIPEGYSVSREKKERFSLILESASTNQTSMYLCASSLQGALGESDFGPGTRLLVL.